The sequence of this T cell receptor (beta chain) was determined in a study of blood T cells in healthy people across ages. General study points: Strong correlation was found linking TCR beta diversity to naive T cell percentage.

This CDR3 has 14 residues. V was shortened by 10 bases and J by 4 bases, with 19 bases between the two germline ends. Germline V CDR1 and CDR2: MNHNY, SVGAGI (reference sequence). It was about 9.4 milliliters of peripheral blood that were drawn from each donor. With each sample, at least 5 micrograms of total RNA were extracted. Primed by a sample-barcoded 5' primer and a J-beta primer mix, a second PCR proceeded for 7 to 11 cycles. TCRdb reanalysed the 5' RACE reads using MiXCR and keeps one entry per CDR3 protein. The sample records under 700,000 distinct CDR3 sequences, approximately 25% being singletons. In regard to this clonotype: What it binds is unknown.

The same sample was also studied in work on T cells of mothers and their children. In that study: The overlap seen between related mothers and children slightly exceeded that of unrelated pairs, though not significantly.

The receptor was isolated from a boy aged 5-17 years in good health. The sample comprised blood. The chain carries TRBV6-6 and TRBJ2-5, with D possibly being TRBD1 (6 bases). The chain's CDR3 is CATVISGQLETQYF. CDR3 DNA sequence: TGTGCCACCGTGATTTCAGGACAGCTAGAGACCCAGTACTTC.